This TCR beta chain was sequenced during a study of shared clonotypes between healthy human individuals (dated by TCRdb to 2020 to 2022). About the investigation overall: A couple of women and a few men aged 18 to 49 years were included in the cohort. For each donor, CD4 naive and CD4 memory were each run on three plates, CD8 naive on two plates, and CD8 memory on one plate. The study deeply sequenced blood TCR repertoires of 5 or 6 healthy adults to estimate repertoire size and the extent of clonotype sharing between individuals. Different laboratories and diverse techniques were used to prepare libraries and sequence TCR repertoires, to increase sequencing depth and limit assay-specific biases. Each donor's leukapheresis produced roughly between about 0.9 and 9.5 billion PBMCs. The research as a whole found: The genetic and exposure-history diversity represented was limited by the small number of donors. Naive subsets generally had larger estimated clonotype richness than memory subsets did. Sharing across a few donors was observed for about 4.8% of naive CD4, 3% to 4% of naive CD8, about 2.3% of memory CD4, and about 0.4% of memory CD8 clonotypes. Clonotypes shared by all four sorted-subset donors showed higher generation probabilities than non-shared clonotypes. Rarefaction of sorted-subset datasets indicated incomplete sequencing despite the large sequencing depth. Based on pairwise subsampling, the degree of clonotype sharing among donors was expected to be affected by sequencing depth. Only blood was sampled, and tissue TCR repertoires likely differ from those in blood.

TCR CDR3 regions were amplified from genomic DNA by multiplex PCR using the deep immunoSEQ assay. Extracted genomic DNA from each cell subset was spread evenly across all wells of several immunoSEQ 96-well plates, with each plate serving as a replicate. For sorted subsets, about 220 ng of genomic DNA, equivalent to around 30,000 T cell genomes, went into each replicate PCR. Purified libraries were measured with a Qubit 3.0 fluorometer, size-checked on a Bioanalyzer 2100, and measured again with the KAPA Library Quantification kit. Each immunoSEQ 96-well plate was sequenced on its own single-read 150-cycle Illumina NextSeq 550 flow cell. The study's processing was this. Because only junctional sequences without quality scores were contained in the immunoSEQ output, filtering matching that applied to full-length reads could not be performed. To assign V/J genes and CDR3, sequences were annotated against IMGT germline references using PyIR, a Python wrapper for IgBLAST v1.9. Reads were removed for weak V/J assignments (E-value above 1e-6), missing CDR3, stop codons, out-of-frame junctions, or ambiguous translated residues. A V3J clonotype was defined by an identical inferred V gene, J gene, and CDR3 amino acid sequence. The percentage overlap between two repertoires was calculated by dividing the number of shared unique clonotypes by the size of the smaller repertoire. Three approaches were used to assess repertoire richness: RTK rarefaction, the Chao1 estimator, and Recon v2.1 estimates of unobserved clonotypes. For all TCRbeta clonotypes obtained by the gDNA method from several donors, generation probabilities were computed with OLGA. This immuneACCESS table, as held by TCRdb, lists in-frame sequences with V and J called but not all clones. Of the missing ones, under half trace to an unresolved V gene in checked studies; the others have no known cause. Clone size and V and J calls were adopted from that table, with D and trimming inferred from the DNA. The sample yields about 120,000 clones; over 65% were counted once. Together, the top ten hold 24% of the sample.

Healthy HIV-negative adults with no recently reported acute infections or vaccinations were included as donors. Only Caucasian adults living in Nashville, Tennessee, USA were represented among the donors. CD8 memory samples combined magnetically selected CD45RO+ cells with CCR7-negative CD45RA+ effector memory (TemRA) cells. Blood was collected by leukapheresis, and PBMCs were isolated by Ficoll-Histopaque density gradient centrifugation and then cryopreserved in liquid nitrogen vapor phase. Purity and quantity of every magnetically sorted T cell population were checked by analytical flow cytometry. Genomic DNA was isolated from each sorted fraction and quantified by UV absorbance on a Nanodrop 2000c. On this clone: Its antigen is not yet known. Qualities for individual bases were not recorded, and no much larger clone is one base off.

Counted from cysteine to phenylalanine, this CDR3 has 17 amino acids. CDR3 DNA is the only sequence kept; it has 51 bases, read in frame from the first base. The germline V gene supplies CDR1 SGDLS and CDR2 YYNGEE. V is cut by 3 bases and J by 0 bases, and the space between the germline ends is 17 bases. The sequence came from a woman between 25 and 40 years old in good health. The V and J genes are TRBV9 and TRBJ2-3; the D call is tentative, TRBD1 or TRBD2, as each matches 5 bases. Sequencing was done on a sample of memory CD8+ T cells sorted from blood. The cell subset or site label on this specimen signifies: CD45RO+ cells pooled with CCR7-negative TemRA cells. The CDR3 protein sequence reads: CASSAPFRGASTDTQYF. Read as DNA, the sequence is TGTGCCAGCAGCGCGCCCTTTAGAGGGGCTAGCACAGATACGCAGTATTTT.